Listed below are T cell receptor beta chains from one sample, sequenced in a study of CD8 T cells in Susac syndrome. MiXCR, applied by TCRdb to the immunoSEQ multiplex PCR reads, yields one record per CDR3 protein. This table has roughly 150,000 distinct CDR3 sequences, approximately 94% appearing once. Material for sequencing was CD8+ T cells from PBMCs. The receptors originated from a human donor with multiple sclerosis. Both conserved end residues are part of each CDR3. D genes are given only for firm matches. Clone size is stated in some rows and not others, as once, few, many or a class when expanded.

j_gene,v_gene,abundance,d_gene,CDR3nt,CDR3aa
TRBJ2-3,TRBV24-1,NA,TRBD1,TGTGCCACCAGTGATTGGGACAGAGCAGATTTCGATACGCAGTATTTT,CATSDWDRADFDTQYF
TRBJ2-3,TRBV12-3/TRBV12-4,NA,NA,TGTGCCAGCACTACCGACAGGTTTACAGATACGCAGTATTTT,CASTTDRFTDTQYF
TRBJ1-2,TRBV7-9,once,NA,TGTGCCAGCAGCTTAGAGCCGGTTAACTATGGCTACACCTTC,CASSLEPVNYGYTF
TRBJ1-1,TRBV11-2,NA,NA,TGTGCCAGCAGCTTAGCAGGGGCGAATGAAGCTTTCTTT,CASSLAGANEAFF
TRBJ2-3,TRBV9,NA,NA,TGTGCCAGCAGCGTATCTGGGATTTCCACAGATACGCAGTATTTT,CASSVSGISTDTQYF
TRBJ2-3,TRBV14,NA,NA,TGTGCCAGCAGCCAGGGGGACACCCGACCAGATACGCAGTATTTT,CASSQGDTRPDTQYF
TRBJ1-5,TRBV28,NA,NA,TGTGCCAGTTACAAAAGGGGATCACCGGGCAATCAGCCCCAGCATTTT,CASYKRGSPGNQPQHF
TRBJ2-7,TRBV9,NA,NA,TGTGCCAGCAGCGTAGACAGGGTCCACGAGCAGTACTTC,CASSVDRVHEQYF
TRBJ1-2,TRBV24-1,NA,NA,TGTGCCACCTGGGACCGACGCTATGGCTACACCTTC,CATWDRRYGYTF
TRBJ1-1,TRBV5-1,once,NA,TGCGCCAGCAGCTTGGGGGGCTCGGCTACTGAAGCTTTCTTT,CASSLGGSATEAFF
TRBJ2-7,TRBV4-2,NA,TRBD2,TGTGCCAGCAGCCCGCCGGGACTAGCGGGGAGGGAGCAGTACTTC,CASSPPGLAGREQYF
TRBJ1-5,TRBV7-9,NA,NA,TGTGCCAGCAGCTCCGGACAGCCTAATCAGCCCCAGCATTTT,CASSSGQPNQPQHF
TRBJ1-2,TRBV12-3/TRBV12-4,NA,NA,TGTGCCAGCTCCCCAGGAGGGGGGGCCTATGGCTACACCTTC,CASSPGGGAYGYTF
TRBJ2-1,TRBV7-9,NA,TRBD2,TGTGCCAGCAGCTCACTGGCGGGGGGGTCCTACAATGAGCAGTTCTTC,CASSSLAGGSYNEQFF
TRBJ2-3,TRBV27,NA,NA,TGTGCCAGCAGTTTATTATGGGGGGCCACAGATACGCAGTATTTT,CASSLLWGATDTQYF
TRBJ1-5,TRBV15,NA,NA,TGTGCCACCAGCAGTCTCGGCGGCAATCAGCCCCAGCATTTT,CATSSLGGNQPQHF
TRBJ1-6,TRBV27,once,NA,TGTGCCAGCAGACCGAGCTCCTATAATTCACCCCTCCACTTT,CASRPSSYNSPLHF
TRBJ1-2,TRBV29-1,once,NA,TGCAGCGTTGATCAGGGCCCCTATGGCTACACCTTC,CSVDQGPYGYTF
TRBJ2-1,TRBV6-1,NA,TRBD2,TGTGCCAGCAGTGAGAGAGCGGGGGGTCTCTCCTACAATGAGCAGTTCTTC,CASSERAGGLSYNEQFF
TRBJ2-1,TRBV9,NA,NA,TGTGCCAGCAGCGCCGGACATCCCAATGAGCAGTTCTTC,CASSAGHPNEQFF
TRBJ2-1,TRBV3-1,once,TRBD2,TGTGCCAGCAGCCTAAGACTAGCGGGGGTAAACAATGAGCAGTTCTTC,CASSLRLAGVNNEQFF